This TCR beta chain emerged from a study of blood T cells in healthy people across ages. The sample holds many counts of this clonotype. Antigen specificity is unknown. V was pared by 2 bases and J by 4 bases, with 1 base of the junction left unmatched. The CDR3 extends over 13 amino acids. Germline-derived CDR1 and CDR2 are LNHNV and YYDKDF (reference sequence). Collection of roughly 10 milliliters of peripheral blood was performed for each donor. Study results and limitations: PBMCs that were unsorted prevented a conclusive naive versus antigen-experienced comparison. Researchers report that TCR beta diversity correlated strongly with naive T cell percentage.

Combining a sample-barcoded 5' primer with a J-beta primer mix, a second PCR ran for roughly 7 to 12 cycles. TCRdb re-analysed the 5' RACE reads in MiXCR, keeping a single row per CDR3 protein. The sample gives more than 900,000 distinct CDR3 sequences, under 30% of which show up once; 0.65% to 0.95% is in the top ten. Separately, the same data were catalogued under a study of T cells of mothers and their children.

The rearrangement links TRBV15 to TRBJ2-5; 7 bases align to TRBD1. The TCR originated in a girl aged 2-10 years in good health. Sequencing used blood. CDR3 nucleotide sequence: TGTGCCACCAGCAGAAACAGGGGAGAGACCCAGTACTTC. Residues: CATSRNRGETQYF.